This is a list of T cell receptor beta chains from one sample in a study of post-analysis software for immune sequencing data. Via MiXCR, TCRdb re-called the PCR reads, giving one row per CDR3 protein. This table holds some 800,000 distinct CDR3 sequences, about 43% found once. Sequencing used blood. The receptors derive from a girl under 18 with multiple sclerosis. Both conserved end residues are part of each CDR3. D genes are given only for firm matches. Only part of the rows carry a size: once, few, many, or a class if the clone is expanded.

size: many; V: TRBV6-1; J: TRBJ2-6; D: NA; DNA: TGTGCCAGCACTGGGGCCAACGTCCTGACTTTC; CDR3: CASTGANVLTF
size: NA; V: TRBV18; J: TRBJ1-1; D: TRBD1; DNA: TGTGCCAGCCCCCAAACCAACAGGGGGGCTGAAGCTTTCTTT; CDR3: CASPQTNRGAEAFF
size: NA; V: TRBV25-1; J: TRBJ2-7; D: NA; DNA: TGTGCCAGCAGTAATGGGGACTACGAGCAGTACTTC; CDR3: CASSNGDYEQYF
size: NA; V: TRBV20-1; J: TRBJ2-4; D: NA; DNA: TGCAGTGCCCGGACCCCGCGGCCGGCCAAAAACATTCAGTACTTC; CDR3: CSARTPRPAKNIQYF
size: few; V: TRBV7-7; J: TRBJ2-1; D: NA; DNA: TGTGCTAGCAGCTTAGGGCGGGTAGACTACAATGAGCAGTTCTTC; CDR3: CASSLGRVDYNEQFF
size: NA; V: TRBV29-1; J: TRBJ2-1; D: TRBD1; DNA: TGCAGCGTCACAGGGGGCGTCGGGAGTGCGCAGTTCTTC; CDR3: CSVTGGVGSAQFF
size: NA; V: TRBV15; J: TRBJ2-3; D: NA; DNA: TGTGCCACCAGCAGAGATGAGGGGGGAGTTACAGATACGCAGTATTTT; CDR3: CATSRDEGGVTDTQYF
size: few; V: TRBV7-9; J: TRBJ2-5; D: TRBD2; DNA: TGTGCCAGCAGCCCAATGGGACTAGGGGAGACCCAGTACTTC; CDR3: CASSPMGLGETQYF
size: NA; V: TRBV28; J: TRBJ1-5; D: NA; DNA: TGTGCCAGCAGAAGCAGTCCCTGGGGAGGCAATCAGCCCCAGCATTTT; CDR3: CASRSSPWGGNQPQHF
size: NA; V: TRBV3-1; J: TRBJ2-2; D: NA; DNA: TGTGCCAGCAGCCAAGAACAGAACGGGGAGCTGTTTTTT; CDR3: CASSQEQNGELFF
size: few; V: TRBV28; J: TRBJ2-4; D: TRBD1; DNA: TGTGCCAGCAGTTTAGGCGCAACCGGGACAGGGCAGTTAGAGCAGTACTTC; CDR3: CASSLGATGTGQLEQYF
size: NA; V: TRBV28; J: TRBJ2-5; D: NA; DNA: TGTGCCAGTCGACAGAGCCAAGAGACCCAGTACTTC; CDR3: CASRQSQETQYF
size: NA; V: TRBV20-1; J: TRBJ2-1; D: TRBD2; DNA: TGCAGTGCTTTCGGGACTAGCGATACCTACAATGAGCAGTTCTTC; CDR3: CSAFGTSDTYNEQFF
size: NA; V: TRBV4-3; J: TRBJ2-3; D: NA; DNA: TGCGCCAGCAGCCCCCGACATCAAAGCACAGATACGCAGTATTTT; CDR3: CASSPRHQSTDTQYF
size: few; V: TRBV20-1; J: TRBJ2-3; D: TRBD1; DNA: TGCACGACAGGGGACACAGATACGCAGTATTTT; CDR3: CTTGDTDTQYF
size: NA; V: TRBV12-3/TRBV12-4; J: TRBJ2-1; D: TRBD2; DNA: TGTGCCAGCAGTATGAGCGGGAACTACGATGAGCAGTTCTTC; CDR3: CASSMSGNYDEQFF
size: NA; V: TRBV29-1; J: TRBJ2-1; D: TRBD2; DNA: TGCAGCGTTGAAGATGTAGCGGGAGTAGCGTTCTACAATGAGCAGTTCTTC; CDR3: CSVEDVAGVAFYNEQFF
size: NA; V: TRBV5-1; J: TRBJ2-2; D: NA; DNA: TGCGCCAGCAGCCTCGGGCTCCTCGGGGCCGGGGAGCTGTTTTTT; CDR3: CASSLGLLGAGELFF
size: NA; V: TRBV4-2; J: TRBJ2-7; D: NA; DNA: TGTGCCAGCAGCCTGAGGGCCGACTCCTTATACGAGCAGTACTTC; CDR3: CASSLRADSLYEQYF
size: few; V: TRBV4-1; J: TRBJ2-7; D: TRBD2; DNA: TGCGCCAGCAGCCAAGGTGTCGGGACTAGTACAGATGAGCAGTACTTC; CDR3: CASSQGVGTSTDEQYF
size: NA; V: TRBV20-1; J: TRBJ2-3; D: NA; DNA: TGCAGTGCTACCAATCAAGATACGCAGTATTTT; CDR3: CSATNQDTQYF
size: NA; V: TRBV5-1; J: TRBJ2-1; D: NA; DNA: TGCGCCAGCAGCTTGTCCGCGAGAAATGAGCAGTTCTTC; CDR3: CASSLSARNEQFF
size: NA; V: TRBV20-1; J: TRBJ2-1; D: NA; DNA: TGCAGTGCTAGGGCAGGGGCGAAGTTCTTC; CDR3: CSARAGAKFF
size: NA; V: TRBV13; J: TRBJ1-2; D: NA; DNA: TGTGCCAGCAGCTTAGGTCCGGTTAACTATGGCTACACCTTC; CDR3: CASSLGPVNYGYTF
size: NA; V: TRBV7-9; J: TRBJ2-7; D: NA; DNA: TGTGCCAGCAGCTCCCGACCCCACGAGCAGTACTTC; CDR3: CASSSRPHEQYF
size: NA; V: TRBV29-1; J: TRBJ1-2; D: NA; DNA: TGCAGCGTTACGGGCGGTGGAGCAAAAGGTGGCTACACCTTC; CDR3: CSVTGGGAKGGYTF
size: few; V: TRBV7-2; J: TRBJ2-1; D: TRBD2; DNA: TGTGCCAGCAGCGGAATAGCGGGAGTTAATAAGCAGTTCTTC; CDR3: CASSGIAGVNKQFF
size: NA; V: TRBV10-2; J: TRBJ2-1; D: NA; DNA: TGCGCCAGCACCGAAGGGCAGTTATACAATGAGCAGTTCTTC; CDR3: CASTEGQLYNEQFF
size: NA; V: TRBV6-5; J: TRBJ2-3; D: TRBD2; DNA: TGTGCCAGCAAAGCGGGAGCAGTAGATACGCAGTATTTT; CDR3: CASKAGAVDTQYF
size: NA; V: TRBV4-3; J: TRBJ2-1; D: NA; DNA: TGCGCCAGCAGCCAAGAGTGGGGGGGCGCGGGCAATGAGCAGTTCTTC; CDR3: CASSQEWGGAGNEQFF
size: few; V: TRBV24-1; J: TRBJ2-5; D: NA; DNA: TGTGCCACCCAGGAGTCCAATGAGCAGTACTTC; CDR3: CATQESNEQYF
size: few; V: TRBV6-5; J: TRBJ2-1; D: TRBD1; DNA: TGTGCCAGCAGTCGACAGGGCATTTTTACAAACAATGAGCAGTTCTTC; CDR3: CASSRQGIFTNNEQFF
size: NA; V: TRBV5-1; J: TRBJ2-3; D: NA; DNA: TGCGCCAGCAGAAGGGACCAGATGGATACGCAGTATTTT; CDR3: CASRRDQMDTQYF
size: NA; V: TRBV27; J: TRBJ2-1; D: TRBD2; DNA: TGTGCCAGCAGTTCAATAGCGGGAGGGATTGAGCAGTTCTTC; CDR3: CASSSIAGGIEQFF
size: few; V: TRBV3-1; J: TRBJ2-5; D: NA; DNA: TGTGCCAGCAGCCGAAGAGAGGTAGCGGCATACCAAGAGACCCAGTACTTC; CDR3: CASSRREVAAYQETQYF
size: NA; V: TRBV20-1; J: TRBJ2-5; D: NA; DNA: TGCAGTGCAAGAAGAGGGGCTGAACAAGAGACCCAGTACTTC; CDR3: CSARRGAEQETQYF
size: NA; V: TRBV20-1; J: TRBJ2-4; D: NA; DNA: TGCAGTGCTAGACCCAGGGGGGGGAGCGGCCGGCCCAAAAACATTCAGTACTTC; CDR3: CSARPRGGSGRPKNIQYF
size: NA; V: TRBV20-1; J: TRBJ2-1; D: NA; DNA: TGCAGTGCTAGGGTACCTGGGGACAATGAGCAGTTCTTC; CDR3: CSARVPGDNEQFF
size: few; V: TRBV6-2/TRBV6-3; J: TRBJ2-3; D: NA; DNA: TGTGCCAGCAGGTACCCTACCCCCTCTCCTCCTGGAATCACAGATACGCAGTATTTT; CDR3: CASRYPTPSPPGITDTQYF
size: NA; V: TRBV2; J: TRBJ2-7; D: NA; DNA: TGTGCCAGCAGTGAAACGGCAGCTATTCAGGACGAGCAGTACTTC; CDR3: CASSETAAIQDEQYF
size: NA; V: TRBV9; J: TRBJ1-4; D: TRBD1; DNA: TGTGCCAGCAGCGGGACTCAGGGGGCGCGGGATGAAAAACTGTTTTTT; CDR3: CASSGTQGARDEKLFF
size: NA; V: TRBV9; J: TRBJ2-1; D: TRBD2; DNA: TGTGCCAGCAGCGTGGAGGCTAGCGGGGTGTACAATGAGCAGTTCTTC; CDR3: CASSVEASGVYNEQFF
size: NA; V: TRBV20-1; J: TRBJ2-4; D: NA; DNA: TGCAGTGCCGGAGCTCAGGGGGCCAAAAACATTCAGTACTTC; CDR3: CSAGAQGAKNIQYF
size: NA; V: TRBV5-1; J: TRBJ2-1; D: NA; DNA: TGCGCCAGCAGCTTCTCGGGGGTCAGCTCCTACAATGAGCAGTTCTTC; CDR3: CASSFSGVSSYNEQFF
size: NA; V: TRBV5-4; J: TRBJ2-1; D: NA; DNA: TGTGCCAGCAGCCCGGCTCGGCGGGGTCCCTGGGATGAGCAGTTCTTC; CDR3: CASSPARRGPWDEQFF
size: few; V: TRBV5-6; J: TRBJ2-7; D: TRBD1; DNA: TGTGCCAGCAGCGTGTCCGGGACAGGGGGCTACGAGCAGTACTTC; CDR3: CASSVSGTGGYEQYF
size: NA; V: TRBV6-5; J: TRBJ1-4; D: NA; DNA: TGTGCCAGCAGTGCCTCTGCAACTAATGAAAAACTGTTTTTT; CDR3: CASSASATNEKLFF
size: few; V: TRBV27; J: TRBJ2-1; D: TRBD1; DNA: TGTGCCAGCAGTGGCCCCGGGACAGCTGACAATGAGCAGTTCTTC; CDR3: CASSGPGTADNEQFF
size: NA; V: TRBV7-9; J: TRBJ2-7; D: TRBD2; DNA: TGTGCCAGCAGCTTAGCGCGGGCTAGCGGGACCTACGAGCAGTACTTC; CDR3: CASSLARASGTYEQYF
size: NA; V: TRBV6-2/TRBV6-3; J: TRBJ1-2; D: NA; DNA: TGTGCCAGCAGCAAACTTTGGGGCGTTGGCTACACCTTC; CDR3: CASSKLWGVGYTF
size: NA; V: TRBV6-2/TRBV6-3; J: TRBJ2-5; D: TRBD2; DNA: TGTGCCAGCAGACGACAGGCCCCGGGGCTAGCGGGGGGAGGGCCCAACATCCAAGAGACCCAGTACTTC; CDR3: CASRRQAPGLAGGGPNIQETQYF
size: once; V: TRBV27; J: TRBJ1-5; D: NA; DNA: TGTGCCAGCAGTTTGAGCGACAGAAACAATCAGCCCCAGCATTTT; CDR3: CASSLSDRNNQPQHF
size: NA; V: TRBV12-3/TRBV12-4; J: TRBJ2-3; D: TRBD2; DNA: TGTGCCAGCAGTTTAGAGGCGGGAGTAAGCGCAGATACGCAGTATTTT; CDR3: CASSLEAGVSADTQYF
size: few; V: TRBV29-1; J: TRBJ1-2; D: NA; DNA: TGCAGCGTTGAAGGACACACTCCTCTTAACTATGGCTACACCTTC; CDR3: CSVEGHTPLNYGYTF
size: NA; V: TRBV2; J: TRBJ2-5; D: NA; DNA: TGTGCCAGAAGACCCGGGGGAGAGACCCAGTACTTC; CDR3: CARRPGGETQYF